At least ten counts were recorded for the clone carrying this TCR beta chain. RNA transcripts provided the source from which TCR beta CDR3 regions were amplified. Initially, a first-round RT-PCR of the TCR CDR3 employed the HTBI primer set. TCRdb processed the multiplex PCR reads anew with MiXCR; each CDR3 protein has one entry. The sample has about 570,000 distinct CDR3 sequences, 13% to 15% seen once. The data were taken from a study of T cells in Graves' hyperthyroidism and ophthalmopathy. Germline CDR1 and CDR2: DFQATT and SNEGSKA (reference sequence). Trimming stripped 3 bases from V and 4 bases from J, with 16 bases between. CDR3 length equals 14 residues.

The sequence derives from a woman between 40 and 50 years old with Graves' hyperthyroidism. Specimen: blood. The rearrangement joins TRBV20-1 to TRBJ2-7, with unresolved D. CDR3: CSASRYHGSYEQYF. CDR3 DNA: TGCAGTGCTAGTCGGTATCACGGGTCATACGAGCAGTACTTC.